The 23 T cell receptor beta chains below come from one sample, sequenced in a study of T cells in women clearing cervical HPV infection. This table comes from immunoSEQ multiplex PCR, and its TCRdb copy is limited to in-frame clones, with some not included. The table lists about 32,000 clones. What was sequenced was blood buffy coat. These receptors originate from a woman between 18 and 69 years old with a cervical HPV16 infection that either progressed to CIN3+ or cleared (not recorded which).

Remarks on this clone: The sequence runs out 3 residues before the end of the CDR3; the remainder is reconstructed from the germline J gene. This rearrangement joins TRBV20-1 to TRBJ1-6; TRBD1 matches at 7 bases. Trimming took 3 bases from V and 5 from J; bases not matched to a gene: 10. Germline values: CDR1 DFQATT, CDR2 SNEGSKA (reference sequence). This CDR3 comprises 16 residues. The CDR3 bases that were read are TGCAGTGCTAGCCTTACCCGGGACAGACATAATTCACCC. Residues: CSASLTRDRHNSP. In full, the CDR3 is CSASLTRDRHNSPLHF.

In regard to this clone: With the read ending 3 residues before the CDR3 end, the germline J gene is used to fill in that end. J is TRBJ1-3 and V is TRBV4-2, with 9 nucleotides matching TRBD1. J was trimmed by 5 bases and V by 4 bases; bases with no gene match: 9. The CDR3 runs 16 residues. Germline V CDR1 and CDR2: LGHNA, YNFKEQ. CDR3 DNA, as far as it was read: TGTGCCAGCAGCCCCAGCCTAGGGACAGGGAGAAACACC. This translates into CASSPSLGTGRNT. The whole CDR3 sequence is CASSPSLGTGRNTIYF.

With regard to this clone: The read ends 3 residues early relative to the CDR3; the germline J gene fills the gap. The V gene is TRBV6-1, the J gene TRBJ2-3; D possibly corresponds to TRBD2 (7 bases). The CDR3 covers 15 residues. V dropped 3 bases and J dropped 4 bases, with 14 bases sitting between them. Germline CDR1 is MNHNS and CDR2 is SASEGT. The covered CDR3 bases are TGTGCCAGCAGTGAGGGAGGGGGAGGGGCAGATACG. Its protein product is CASSEGGGGADT. The complete CDR3 protein is CASSEGGGGADTQYF.

With regard to this clone: The read ends 3 residues shy of where the CDR3 ends; the end is completed using the germline J gene. This chain uses TRBV5-1 with TRBJ2-7; D gene ambiguous. V lost 3 bases and J lost 0, with 10 bases in between. The CDR3 is made up of 14 amino acids. Germline V lookup: CDR1 SGHRS, CDR2 YFSETQ. Partial CDR3 DNA: TGCGCCAGCAGCTCGAGCCTTGGCTCCTACGAG. Protein product: CASSSSLGSYE. The complete CDR3 reads CASSSSLGSYEQYF.

With regard to this clone: The CDR3 end falls 3 residues outside the read, so it is completed with the germline J gene. J is TRBJ2-3 and V is TRBV7-3; 8 bases agree with TRBD2. The CDR3 runs 16 residues. Trimming removed 4 bases from V and 2 bases from J; junction bases left unmatched: 8. CDR1 and CDR2 from the germline V gene are SGHTA and FQGTGA. Partial CDR3 DNA: TGTGCCAGCAGCTCAAAGCGGGGGCGAACCACAGATACG. This codes for CASSSKRGRTTDT. The full CDR3 protein is CASSSKRGRTTDTQYF.

Comments on this clone: The read halts 3 residues ahead of the CDR3 end, with the missing end drawn from the germline J gene. The chain employs TRBV7-2 and TRBJ2-3; 11 positions agree with TRBD2. V dropped 8 bases and J dropped 1; count of bases not matched to a gene: 5. The length of the CDR3 is 15 residues. The germline V gene has CDR1 SGHTA and CDR2 FQGNSA. The CDR3 sequence: CASRSGGAGTDTQYF. The sequenced CDR3 bases are TGTGCCAGCCGTAGCGGGGGGGCAGGCACAGATACG. Supplemented by reference TRBV7-2 and TRBJ2-3, the full variable domain reads GAGVSQSPSNKVTEKGKDVELRCDPISGHTALYWYRQSLGQGLEFLIYFQGNSAPDKSGLPSDRFSAERTGGSVSTLTIQRTQQEDSAVYLCASRSGGAGTDTQYFGPGTRLTVL.

CDR3 sequence reads: CSATRDRGTYEQYF. Incomplete CDR3 DNA: TGCAGTGCTACCCGGGACAGGGGGACTTACGAG. The gene calls are TRBV20-1 and TRBJ2-7; 11 nucleotides align to TRBD1. The missing CDR3 end, 3 residues past where the read stops, is filled in from the germline J gene. This CDR3 region has 14 residues. J gave up 4 bases and V 4 bases, and 6 bases lay outside the gene matches. Per germline, CDR1 DFQATT and CDR2 SNEGSKA (reference sequence).

As for this clone: The sequenced fragment ends 3 residues before the CDR3 boundary, so the rest is inferred from the germline J gene. The chain employs TRBV20-1 and TRBJ2-7; D might be TRBD1 or TRBD2, each matching 5 bases. This CDR3 has 14 amino acids. Per the germline V gene, CDR1 is DFQATT and CDR2 is SNEGSKA (reference sequence). Trimming removed 6 bases at V and 1 base at J, with 16 bases between. The sequenced CDR3 bases are TGCAGTGCCCAGAGAGGGGTCGGATCCTACGAG. It specifies CSAQRGVGSYE. Given in full, the CDR3 is CSAQRGVGSYEQYF.

With respect to this clone: The sequence runs out 3 residues before the end of the CDR3; the remainder is reconstructed from the germline J gene. The chain carries TRBV19 and TRBJ2-7; D is perhaps TRBD2 (6 bases). The length of the CDR3 is 18 residues. CDR1 is LNHDA and CDR2 is SQIVND in the germline V gene (reference sequence). Trimming shortened V by 3 bases and J by 0 bases, and 21 bases separated the two germline ends. This chain's CDR3 is CASSMGWRGKKSSYEQYF. The sequenced part of the CDR3 DNA is TGTGCCAGTAGTATGGGGTGGCGGGGCAAGAAGAGCTCCTACGAG. Full variable domain (remainder filled in from reference TRBV19 and TRBJ2-7): DGGITQSPKYLFRKEGQNVTLSCEQNLNHDAMYWYRQDPGQGLRLIYYSQIVNDFQKGDIAEGYSVSREKKESFPLTVTSAQKNPTAFYLCASSMGWRGKKSSYEQYFGPGTRLTVT.

With regard to this clone: The CDR3 end lies 3 residues beyond the end of the read and is filled in from the germline J gene. The V call is TRBV5-1, the J call TRBJ2-1; the D gene is possibly TRBD1 (5 bases). CDR1 SGHRS and CDR2 YFSETQ come from the germline V gene. Trimming removed 0 bases from V and 7 bases from J, with 11 bases in between. The CDR3 covers 14 residues. CDR3 DNA (partial): TGCGCCAGCAGCTTGGCCAGGGCTGGAAATGAG. This codes for CASSLARAGNE. The CDR3, in full, reads CASSLARAGNEQFF.

Worth noting for this clone: The read gets to within 3 residues of the CDR3 end, and the germline J gene fills in the rest. This chain uses TRBV7-9 with TRBJ1-2; a weak D match, TRBD1 (5 bases). The V end was cut by 4 bases, the J end by 7 bases, with 16 bases between. Per the germline V gene, CDR1 is SEHNR and CDR2 is FQNEAQ (reference sequence). The CDR3 is 14 amino acids. CDR3 sequence reads: CASSSAVRGFGYTF. CDR3 DNA (partial): TGTGCCAGCAGCTCCGCCGTAAGGGGTTTTGGC.

CDR3: CASQKGNQPQHF. CDR3 DNA, as far as it was read: TGTGCCAGCCAAAAGGGCAATCAGCCC. The V gene is TRBV12-3 or TRBV12-4, the J gene TRBJ1-5; D gene unclear. Read sequence stops 3 residues before the CDR3 end, and the germline J gene provides the missing end. Deletions cut 8 bases from V and 2 bases from J, with 7 bases between. The CDR3 sequence is 12 residues long.

As to this clone: The observed sequence ends 3 residues before the CDR3 terminus, with the missing tail filled in from the germline J gene. The chain combines TRBV7-2 with TRBJ1-1, with D hard to call. The germline CDR1 and CDR2 sequences are SGHTA and FQGNSA. This CDR3 region has 13 residues. The V end was cut by 3 bases, the J end by 2 bases, with 7 bases between. Here the CDR3 reads CASSFSFNTEAFF. The CDR3 DNA, read in part, is TGTGCCAGCAGCTTCAGTTTTAACACTGAA.

Of note for this clone: The CDR3 goes on 3 residues after the read ends, and that part is filled in from the germline J gene. The rearrangement links TRBV6-1 to TRBJ1-2; 9 bases are a match to TRBD1. This CDR3 is 14 amino acids long. Per germline, CDR1 MNHNS and CDR2 SASEGT. V was clipped by 4 bases and J by 6 bases; unmatched bases: 6. The CDR3 reads CASSAGTGNNGYTF. The CDR3 bases that were read are TGTGCCAGCAGTGCCGGGACAGGGAATAATGGC.

A note on this clone: The CDR3 goes on 3 residues after the read ends, and that part is filled in from the germline J gene. The chain couples TRBV20-1 to TRBJ1-6; 8 positions agree with TRBD1. The germline gives CDR1 DFQATT, CDR2 SNEGSKA (reference sequence). The CDR3 covers 14 residues. With V trimmed by 5 bases and J by 9 bases, 9 bases remained unmatched. The CDR3 is CSAPPGQVPSPLHF. The sequenced CDR3 bases are TGCAGTGCTCCTCCGGGACAGGTTCCTTCACCC.

CDR3 sequence: CASSEAVRGLRQETQYF. CDR3 DNA, as far as it was read: TGTGCCAGCAGTGAAGCGGTTCGGGGTTTGAGGCAAGAGACC. The chain has TRBV6-1 and TRBJ2-5; tentative D call: TRBD2 (5 bases). The read ends 3 residues shy of where the CDR3 ends; the end is completed using the germline J gene. Germline V CDR1 and CDR2: MNHNS, SASEGT. V was clipped by 0 bases and J by 2 bases, with 16 bases between them. This CDR3 spans 17 amino acids.

Points on this clone: The CDR3 extends 3 residues past the end of the read, so its final part is completed from the germline J gene. J is TRBJ2-1 and V is TRBV13, with TRBD2 as a possible D gene (6 bases). The V and J ends lost 4 bases and 3 bases respectively, with 19 bases between them. CDR1 and CDR2 (germline): PRHDT, FYEKMQ (reference sequence). The CDR3 loop spans 17 amino acids. Partial CDR3 DNA: TGTGCCAGCAGCTCGTACCAACTCGGGGGTAGCTACAATGAG. Translated, it gives CASSSYQLGGSYNE. The whole CDR3 protein is CASSSYQLGGSYNEQFF.

Note on this clone: The sequence runs out 3 residues before the end of the CDR3; the remainder is reconstructed from the germline J gene. The chain employs TRBV29-1 and TRBJ1-5, with D tentatively TRBD1 (5 bases). The CDR3 contains 12 residues. The V end lost 3 bases, the J end lost 6 bases, and 9 bases lay between the germline ends. Germline assignment: CDR1 SQVTM and CDR2 ANQGSEA. CDR3: CSVEVRGQPQHF. CDR3 bases read: TGCAGCGTTGAGGTTAGGGGTCAGCCC. Variable domain in full (rest from reference TRBV29-1 and TRBJ1-5): SAVISQKPSRDICQRGTSLTIQCQVDSQVTMMFWYRQQPGQSLTLIATANQGSEATYESGFVIDKFPISRPNLTFSTLTVSNMSPEDSSIYLCSVEVRGQPQHFGDGTRLSIL.

On this clone: With the read ending 3 residues before the CDR3 end, the germline J gene is used to fill in that end. The chain recombines TRBV20-1 with TRBJ2-5, with D possibly matching TRBD1 (6 bases). The CDR3 covers 14 residues. Germline V gives CDR1 DFQATT, CDR2 SNEGSKA (reference sequence). Trimming stripped 3 bases from V and 2 bases from J, with 13 bases between. CDR3 bases read: TGCAGTGCTAGCCCCAGGGGAAGACAAGAGACC. Protein product: CSASPRGRQET. The full-length CDR3 reads as CSASPRGRQETQYF.

As regards this clone: The read finishes 3 residues shy of the CDR3 end, and the germline J gene is used to complete it. The J gene is TRBJ2-5, the V gene TRBV5-1; 11 bases match TRBD2. The CDR3 spans 16 residues. The germline CDR1 and CDR2 sequences are SGHRS and YFSETQ. J gave up 5 bases and V 1 base, and 7 bases lay outside the gene matches. CDR3 DNA (partial): TGCGCCAGCAGCTTGACCACTAGCGGGGGCTGGGAGACC. This sequence encodes CASSLTTSGGWET. The CDR3, in full, reads CASSLTTSGGWETQYF.

Comments on this clone: The CDR3 extends 3 residues past the end of the read, so its final part is completed from the germline J gene. J is TRBJ2-7 and V is TRBV13; 10 positions agree with TRBD1. The CDR3 sequence is 16 residues long. Germline CDR1 and CDR2: PRHDT and FYEKMQ (reference sequence). Trimming at V came to 5 bases and at J to 6 bases, leaving 13 bases not matched to a gene. CDR3 sequence reads: CASSRKGQGFAREQYF. Partial CDR3 DNA: TGTGCCAGCAGCCGTAAGGGACAGGGGTTTGCGCGCGAG.

In the case of this clone: The CDR3 end is not reached by the read, which stops 3 residues before it; the germline J gene fills it in. The gene calls are TRBV2 and TRBJ2-5, with TRBD2 matching 7 bases. CDR1 is SNHLY and CDR2 is FYNNEI in the germline V gene. The CDR3 has 15 amino acids. V shed 1 base and J 5 bases; nucleotides not matched to a gene: 7. Partial CDR3 DNA: TGTGCCAGCAGTGAAGAGCGGGGCCGGGGCGAGACC. The encoded protein is CASSEERGRGET. The entire CDR3 protein is CASSEERGRGETQYF.

On this clone: The read ends 3 residues early relative to the CDR3; the germline J gene fills the gap. The V call is TRBV5-1, the J call TRBJ2-7; no reliable D call. Germline V CDR1 and CDR2: SGHRS, YFSETQ. The germline V and J ends were trimmed by 0 bases and 4 bases, with 5 bases remaining between them. CDR3 length: 12 amino acids. Incomplete CDR3 DNA: TGCGCCAGCAGCTTGGGGCAGTACGAG. As protein: CASSLGQYE. The CDR3 in its entirety is CASSLGQYEQYF.